One TCR beta chain is described in this entry. Its matching antigen is unknown. V gave up 3 bases and J gave up 5 bases, with 19 bases separating them. The germline gives CDR1 KGHSH, CDR2 LQKENI. The length of the CDR3 is 17 residues. Sequenced by immunoSEQ multiplex PCR; TCRdb stores in-frame clones only, minus some. Among 40,000 or so clones listed, approximately 86% were seen once. The sample is drawn from a study of OX40 agonist ivuxolimab in advanced cancers. Study-level points and caveats: It was not determined which antigens were specifically recognized by the peripheral T cells that had undergone clonal expansion. People who partly responded at 0.1-3.0 mg/kg had some of the least clonal expansion seen.

The sample consisted of CD4+ or CD8+ T cells sorted from blood, taken in a trial of the OX40 agonist ivuxolimab. The chain has TRBV18 and TRBJ2-2; D may match TRBD1 or TRBD2 (6 bases each). This receptor was taken from an adult with an advanced solid tumor such as melanoma, head and neck, liver or kidney cancer. The CDR3 loop reads CASSPLGSGGRTGELFF. In nucleotides, the CDR3 is TGTGCCAGCTCACCCCTCGGGAGTGGGGGCCGGACCGGGGAGCTGTTTTTT.